The source of this T cell receptor beta chain is a study of T-cell memory formation after mild COVID-19. Study overall: Most TCR clusters belonged to a single donor. Study results and limitations: Certain responding clones were present in pre-infection memory, suggesting participation of cross-reactive memory. CD8+ contracting clones occupied EMRA, while CD4+ ones occupied mainly CM and EM. CD4+ bias marked clones expanding day 15 to 37, unlike balanced contracting clones.

TCRdb fed the 5' RACE reads into MiXCR, producing one record per CDR3 protein. The sample includes under 35,000 distinct CDR3 sequences, roughly 7% of them seen just once. This clonotype has at least ten counts. Its antigen is unidentified. An end of the junction does not agree with germline; a read error may underlie this. CDR1 is SGHDN, CDR2 FVKESK, per germline. The CDR3 is 15 amino acids. The receptor was derived from an adult woman who had mild COVID-19 (a few samples of this study predate the infection). Cell type and time point are not known. What was sequenced was PBMCs or a T cell subset sorted from them (not recorded which). J is TRBJ2-6 and V is TRBV14; possibly TRBD2 for D (6 bases). The CDR3, as DNA: TGTGCCAGCAGCCACGGGGGAACTGGGGCCGACGTCCTGACTTTC. Amino acid sequence: CASSHGGTGADVLTF.